These 15 T cell receptor beta chains came from one sample sequenced in a study of CD8+ T cells in alopecia areata. Following extraction, RNA underwent reverse transcription to cDNA, which served as the sequencing template. This table comes from immunoSEQ multiplex PCR, and its TCRdb copy is limited to in-frame clones, with some not included. This repertoire shows about 150,000 clones, around 87% found once; its top ten account for roughly 15%. The specimen was CD8+ T cells sorted from blood, collected at week 0. These receptors originate from a human donor with alopecia areata.

The table lists this clone with a few counts. The chain carries TRBV29-1 and TRBJ1-1; the D is unclear. This CDR3 spans 13 amino acids. V was cut by 5 bases and J by 2 bases, with 12 bases left in between. Germline CDR1 SQVTM, CDR2 ANQGSEA. The CDR3 coding sequence is TGCAGCGTTAGTTTGCCAGGAAACACTGAAGCTTTCTTT. It yields the protein CSVSLPGNTEAFF.

CDR3 sequence reads: CASSLVGTIETQYF. In DNA, the CDR3 is TGTGCCAGCAGCTTGGTGGGTACTATCGAGACCCAGTACTTC. The rearrangement links TRBV5-4 to TRBJ2-5; D uncertain. The CDR3 is 14 amino acids. Germline CDR1 reads SGHNT; CDR2 reads YYREEE (reference sequence). V gave up 0 bases and J gave up 5 bases, with 11 bases separating them.

In nucleotides, the CDR3 is TGTGCCAGCAGTGAAGTAAGGGAGGTTGAGACCCAGTACTTC. This sequence encodes CASSEVREVETQYF. The rearrangement joins TRBV2 to TRBJ2-5; maybe TRBD2 (6 bases). Between the trimmed V and J ends, which lost 1 base and 5 bases, there was a span of 11 bases. This CDR3 is built from 14 residues. Germline CDR1 and CDR2: SNHLY and FYNNEI.

CDR3 sequence: CSVVGANVLTF. As DNA, the CDR3 is TGCAGCGTTGTTGGGGCCAACGTCCTGACTTTC. The rearrangement uses TRBV29-1 and TRBJ2-6; D remains ambiguous. The CDR3 length is 11 residues. Germline V gene data show CDR1 as SQVTM and CDR2 as ANQGSEA. Trimming took off 4 bases at V and 3 bases at J, with 1 base between the two ends.

This chain joins TRBV2 and TRBJ2-2; TRBD2 matches at 11 bases. The V and J ends lost 7 bases and 6 bases, in that order; junction bases with no gene match: 16. Germline loops: CDR1 SNHLY, CDR2 FYNNEI. The CDR3 spans 18 residues. The CDR3 coding sequence is TGTGCCAGCACCTCGCGGCTAGCGGGGGGACCGACGGCCGGGGAGCTGTTTTTT. The encoded protein is CASTSRLAGGPTAGELFF.

The chain has TRBV30 and TRBJ2-7; 10 nucleotides line up with TRBD1. V lost 3 bases to trimming and J lost 5 bases; unmatched junction nucleotides: 7. This CDR3 has 14 amino acids. Per the germline V gene, CDR1 is GTSNPN and CDR2 is SVGIG (reference sequence). The chain's CDR3 is CAWSFGTGVHEQYF. The DNA of the CDR3 is TGTGCCTGGAGCTTCGGGACAGGGGTCCACGAGCAGTACTTC.

The gene calls are TRBV5-4 and TRBJ2-1; 10 bases match TRBD1. Looked up from germline, CDR1 is SGHNT and CDR2 is YYREEE (reference sequence). The length of the CDR3 is 13 residues. V was clipped by 10 bases and J by 8 bases; unmatched bases: 9. The CDR3 coding sequence is TGTGCCTCTAAAGACAGGGGGCTCTATGAGCAGTTCTTC. As protein: CASKDRGLYEQFF.

This clone has more than one count but fewer than ten. The chain employs TRBV6-5 and TRBJ2-1, with no clear D. This CDR3 is built from 13 residues. Trimming stripped 0 bases from V and 4 bases from J, with 4 bases between. The germline CDR1 and CDR2 sequences are MNHEY and SVGAGI. In DNA form, the CDR3 reads TGTGCCAGCAGTTACTCGGGTTACAATGAGCAGTTCTTC. Protein sequence: CASSYSGYNEQFF.

This sequence joins TRBV27 and TRBJ2-3, with 11 bases aligning to TRBD2. The CDR3 spans 15 residues. J lost 1 base, V lost 6 bases, and 3 bases had no gene match. Germline assignment: CDR1 MNHEY and CDR2 SMNVEV (reference sequence). For the CDR3, the DNA is TGTGCCAGCAGCACGACTAGCGGGGGCACAGATACGCAGTATTTT. It is translated as CASSTTSGGTDTQYF.

The genes are TRBV5-6 and TRBJ1-2; 7 bases fit TRBD1. CDR3 size: 13 residues. V dropped 4 bases and J dropped 5; count of bases not matched to a gene: 5. Germline CDR1 is SGHDT and CDR2 is YYEEEE. The chain's CDR3 is CASSPGQTYGYTF. DNA of the CDR3: TGTGCCAGCAGCCCGGGACAGACATATGGCTACACCTTC.

V gene TRBV19 combines with J gene TRBJ2-1; TRBD1 agrees at 7 bases. CDR1 LNHDA and CDR2 SQIVND come from the germline V gene (reference sequence). The CDR3 consists of 15 residues. V lost 1 base and J lost 4; bases outside the gene matches: 4. The CDR3 DNA follows: TGTGCCAGTAGTATAGTGGGCAGGGGGTACAATGAGCAGTTCTTC. This translates into CASSIVGRGYNEQFF.

V gene TRBV27 combines with J gene TRBJ2-3; D is unresolved. Trimming stripped 3 bases from V and 1 base from J, with 11 bases between. CDR3 size: 15 residues. CDR1 is MNHEY, CDR2 SMNVEV, per germline (reference sequence). CDR3 nucleotides: TGTGCCAGCAGTTTTATGCACCAGGGCACAGATACGCAGTATTTT. It encodes CASSFMHQGTDTQYF.

Written as DNA, the CDR3 is TGTGCCAGCAGTGAATGGATTAGGGGGAGCTCCTACGAGCAGTACTTC. Residues: CASSEWIRGSSYEQYF. The V call is TRBV6-1, the J call TRBJ2-7; D possibly corresponds to TRBD1 (6 bases). The V gene lost 2 bases and the J gene lost 0 bases, with 14 bases spanning the gap. The CDR3 totals 16 residues. Germline CDR1 and CDR2: MNHNS and SASEGT.

The CDR3 loop reads CASTQFGNEQFF. The CDR3 DNA follows: TGCGCCAGCACTCAATTCGGGAATGAGCAGTTCTTC. The chain carries TRBV5-1 and TRBJ2-1; the D is unclear. This CDR3 has 12 amino acids. The V end lost 6 bases, the J end lost 7 bases, and 11 bases lay between the germline ends. The germline CDR1 and CDR2 sequences are SGHRS and YFSETQ.

This clone turned up a few times. This sequence joins TRBV29-1 and TRBJ2-1; the match to TRBD1 covers 7 bases. Germline values: CDR1 SQVTM, CDR2 ANQGSEA. J was trimmed by 1 base and V by 4 bases; bases with no gene match: 7. There are 15 residues in the CDR3. The CDR3 loop reads CSVGKDRRSYNEQFF. For the CDR3, the DNA is TGCAGCGTTGGAAAGGACAGGAGATCCTACAATGAGCAGTTCTTC.